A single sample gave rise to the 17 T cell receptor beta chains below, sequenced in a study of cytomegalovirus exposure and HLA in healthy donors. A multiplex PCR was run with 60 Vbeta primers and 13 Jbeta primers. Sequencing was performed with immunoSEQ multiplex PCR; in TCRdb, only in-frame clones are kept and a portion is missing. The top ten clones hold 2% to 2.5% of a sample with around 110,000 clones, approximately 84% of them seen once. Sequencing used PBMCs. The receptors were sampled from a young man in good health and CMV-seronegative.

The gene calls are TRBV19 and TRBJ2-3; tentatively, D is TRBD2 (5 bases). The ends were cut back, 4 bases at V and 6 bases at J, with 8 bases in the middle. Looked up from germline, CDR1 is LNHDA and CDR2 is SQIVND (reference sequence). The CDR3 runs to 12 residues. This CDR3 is CASSTPGDTQYF. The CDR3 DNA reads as TGTGCCAGTAGTACCCCGGGGGATACGCAGTATTTT. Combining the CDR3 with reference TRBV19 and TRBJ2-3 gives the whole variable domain DGGITQSPKYLFRKEGQNVTLSCEQNLNHDAMYWYRQDPGQGLRLIYYSQIVNDFQKGDIAEGYSVSREKKESFPLTVTSAQKNPTAFYLCASSTPGDTQYFGPGTRLTVL.

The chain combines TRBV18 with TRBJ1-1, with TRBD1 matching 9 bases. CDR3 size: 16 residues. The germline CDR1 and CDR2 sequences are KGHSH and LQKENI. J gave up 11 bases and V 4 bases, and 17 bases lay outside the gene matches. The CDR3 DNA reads TGTGCCAGCTCACAGACTCAGGGACAGGGCGGCCCTGGGGCTTTCTTT. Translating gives CASSQTQGQGGPGAFF.

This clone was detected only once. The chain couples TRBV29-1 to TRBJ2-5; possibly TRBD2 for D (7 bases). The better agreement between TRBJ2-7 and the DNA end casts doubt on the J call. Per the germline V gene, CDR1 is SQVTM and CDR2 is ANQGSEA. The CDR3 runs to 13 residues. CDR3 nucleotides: TGCAGCGTTGGAGGGGGGGCCACCTACGAGCAGTACTTC. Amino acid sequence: CSVGGGATYEQYF.

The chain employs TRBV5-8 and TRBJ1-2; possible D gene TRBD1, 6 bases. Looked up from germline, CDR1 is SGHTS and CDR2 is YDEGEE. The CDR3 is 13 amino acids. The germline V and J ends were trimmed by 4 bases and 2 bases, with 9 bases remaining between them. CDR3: CASSVDRNYGYTF. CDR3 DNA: TGTGCCAGCAGCGTTGACAGGAACTATGGCTACACCTTC.

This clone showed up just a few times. CDR3 nucleotides: TGTGCCCACGCTCCAGGGCTAGAATTCGATGAGCAGTTCTTC. It encodes CAHAPGLEFDEQFF. The rearrangement uses TRBV10-3 and TRBJ2-1; possibly TRBD1 for D (5 bases). Germline CDR1 ENHRY, CDR2 SYGVKD. The CDR3 is 14 residues long. The V and J ends lost 11 bases and 8 bases respectively, with 22 bases between them.

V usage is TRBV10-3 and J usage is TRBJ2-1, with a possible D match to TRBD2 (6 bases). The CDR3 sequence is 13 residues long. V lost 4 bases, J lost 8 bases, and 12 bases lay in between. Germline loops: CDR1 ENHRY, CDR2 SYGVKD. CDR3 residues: CAISGGKGDEQFF. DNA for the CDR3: TGTGCCATCAGTGGCGGGAAGGGAGATGAGCAGTTCTTC.

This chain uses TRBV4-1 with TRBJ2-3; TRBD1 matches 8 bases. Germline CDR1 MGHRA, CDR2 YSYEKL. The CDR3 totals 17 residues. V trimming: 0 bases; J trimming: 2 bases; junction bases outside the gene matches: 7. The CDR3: CASSQDNRQGITDTQYF. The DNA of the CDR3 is TGCGCCAGCAGCCAAGATAATAGACAGGGGATCACAGATACGCAGTATTTT.

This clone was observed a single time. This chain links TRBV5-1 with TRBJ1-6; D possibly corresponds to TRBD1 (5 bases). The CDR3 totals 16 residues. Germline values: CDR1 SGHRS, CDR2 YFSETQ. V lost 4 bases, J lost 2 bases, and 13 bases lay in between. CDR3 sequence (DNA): TGCGCCAGCAGCGAAAAGGGACTTACCTATAATTCACCCCTCCACTTT. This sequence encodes CASSEKGLTYNSPLHF.

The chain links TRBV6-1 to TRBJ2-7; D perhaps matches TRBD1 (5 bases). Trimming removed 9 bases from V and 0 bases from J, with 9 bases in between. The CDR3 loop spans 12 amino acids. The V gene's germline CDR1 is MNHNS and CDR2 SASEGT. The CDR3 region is CASRQNSYEQYF. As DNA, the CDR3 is TGTGCCAGTAGACAGAACTCCTACGAGCAGTACTTC.

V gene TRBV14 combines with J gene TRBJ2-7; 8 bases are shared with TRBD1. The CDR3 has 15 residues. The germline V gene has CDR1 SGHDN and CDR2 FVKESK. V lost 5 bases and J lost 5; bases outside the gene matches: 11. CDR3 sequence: CASSRQGKGEDEQYF. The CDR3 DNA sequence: TGTGCCAGCAGCAGACAGGGGAAAGGGGAGGACGAGCAGTACTTC.

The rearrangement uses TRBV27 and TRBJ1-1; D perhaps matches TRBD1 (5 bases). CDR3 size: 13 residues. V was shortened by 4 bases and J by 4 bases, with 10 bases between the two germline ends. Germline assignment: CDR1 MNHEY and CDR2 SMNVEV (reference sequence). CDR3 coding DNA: TGTGCCAGCAGTTATCAGGGAGGCACTGAAGCTTTCTTT. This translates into CASSYQGGTEAFF.

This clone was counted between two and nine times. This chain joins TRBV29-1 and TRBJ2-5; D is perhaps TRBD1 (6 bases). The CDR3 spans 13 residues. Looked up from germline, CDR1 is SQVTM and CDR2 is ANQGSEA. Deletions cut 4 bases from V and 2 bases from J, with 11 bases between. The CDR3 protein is CSVAWTAQETQYF. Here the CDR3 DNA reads TGCAGCGTTGCCTGGACAGCTCAAGAGACCCAGTACTTC.

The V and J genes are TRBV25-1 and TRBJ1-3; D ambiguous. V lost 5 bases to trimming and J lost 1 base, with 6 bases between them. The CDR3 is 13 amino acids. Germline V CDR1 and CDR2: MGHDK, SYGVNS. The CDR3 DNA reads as TGTGCCAGCAGTCTCCCTTCTGGAAACACCATATATTTT. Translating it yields CASSLPSGNTIYF.

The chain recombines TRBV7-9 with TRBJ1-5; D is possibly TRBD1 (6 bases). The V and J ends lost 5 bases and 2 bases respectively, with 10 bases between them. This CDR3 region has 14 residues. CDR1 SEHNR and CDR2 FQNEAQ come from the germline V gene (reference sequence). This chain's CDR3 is CASSRGGGNQPQHF. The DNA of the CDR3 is TGTGCCAGCAGCCGGGGGGGCGGCAATCAGCCCCAGCATTTT.

CDR3: CASSLLVHHSNQPQHF. CDR3 nucleotides: TGTGCCAGCAGTTTATTAGTTCACCATAGCAATCAGCCCCAGCATTTT. This chain joins TRBV28 and TRBJ1-5; D gene unclear. From germline, CDR1 is MDHEN and CDR2 SYDVKM. The CDR3 runs to 16 residues. V was pared by 1 base and J by 0 bases, with 10 bases between.

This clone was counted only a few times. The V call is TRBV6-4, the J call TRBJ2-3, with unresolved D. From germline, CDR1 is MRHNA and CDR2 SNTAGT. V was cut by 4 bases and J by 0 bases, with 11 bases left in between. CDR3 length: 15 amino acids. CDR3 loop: CASSASVASTDTQYF. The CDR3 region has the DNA TGTGCCAGCAGTGCGTCGGTCGCCAGCACAGATACGCAGTATTTT.

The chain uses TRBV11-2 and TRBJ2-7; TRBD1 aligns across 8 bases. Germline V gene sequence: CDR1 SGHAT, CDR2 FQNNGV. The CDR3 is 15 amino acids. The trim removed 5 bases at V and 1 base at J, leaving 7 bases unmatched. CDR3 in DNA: TGTGCCAGCAGCACCCCAGGGGGCGCTTCCTACGAGCAGTACTTC. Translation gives CASSTPGGASYEQYF. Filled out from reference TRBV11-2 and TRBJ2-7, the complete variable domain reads EAGVAQSPRYKIIEKRQSVAFWCNPISGHATLYWYQQILGQGPKLLIQFQNNGVVDDSQLPKDRFSAERLKGVDSTLKIQPAKLEDSAVYLCASSTPGGASYEQYFGPGTRLTVT.